One and the same sample provided the 13 T cell receptor beta chains below, sequenced in a study of long-term antiretroviral therapy in people with HIV. Sequencing relied on immunoSEQ assay v3.0, run at survey level. The assay was immunoSEQ multiplex PCR, and TCRdb's table has in-frame clones only and misses some. The table includes 15,000 to 20,000 clones, less than 85% detected once. The specimen was unsorted PBMCs, collected 0.5 years before starting antiretroviral therapy. The receptors originated from a woman in her 50s with HIV.

The chain links TRBV19 to TRBJ2-6, with D perhaps being TRBD1 or TRBD2 (5 bases each). The CDR3 runs to 18 residues. Germline values: CDR1 LNHDA, CDR2 SQIVND (reference sequence). The V gene lost 5 bases and the J gene lost 0 bases, with 17 bases spanning the gap. The CDR3 loop is CASSPRDGTFSGANVLTF. The CDR3 DNA reads TGTGCCAGTAGTCCCCGGGACGGTACCTTCTCTGGGGCCAACGTCCTGACTTTC.

This clone was found once. The chain employs TRBV9 and TRBJ1-2; the D gene is possibly TRBD1 (6 bases). This CDR3 comprises 13 residues. The germline CDR1 and CDR2 sequences are SGDLS and YYNGEE. V lost 4 bases to trimming and J lost 5 bases, with 12 bases between them. CDR3 residues: CASSPTQGYGYTF. CDR3 nucleotide sequence: TGTGCCAGCAGCCCTACACAGGGATATGGCTACACCTTC.

The chain joins TRBV7-9 to TRBJ2-5; 11 bases match TRBD1. The CDR3 runs 15 residues. Germline loops: CDR1 SEHNR, CDR2 FQNEAQ (reference sequence). With 7 bases clipped from V and 5 bases from J, the junction kept 9 bases outside the gene matches. CDR3 DNA sequence: TGTGCCAGCACCACCGGGACAGGGGGTTTGGAGACCCAGTACTTC. This encodes CASTTGTGGLETQYF.

This rearrangement joins TRBV7-2 to TRBJ1-5; 9 positions match TRBD1. V trimming: 1 base; J trimming: 1 base; junction bases outside the gene matches: 5. The CDR3 contains 17 residues. Germline CDR1 SGHTA, CDR2 FQGNSA. For the CDR3, the DNA is TGTGCCAGCAGCTTAGTCGGGACAGGGATGAGCAATCAGCCCCAGCATTTT. This encodes CASSLVGTGMSNQPQHF.

The J gene is TRBJ2-5, the V gene TRBV7-3; D not resolved. V lost 7 bases to trimming and J lost 5 bases, with 17 bases between them. The CDR3 is made up of 14 amino acids. The germline V gene has CDR1 SGHTA and CDR2 FQGTGA. The chain's CDR3 is CASISLRSVETQYF. CDR3 in DNA: TGTGCCAGCATCTCGTTGAGGTCCGTTGAGACCCAGTACTTC.

The J gene is TRBJ1-3, the V gene TRBV5-6; no definite D call. CDR3 length: 13 amino acids. Germline assignment: CDR1 SGHDT and CDR2 YYEEEE. Trimming took 1 base from V and 4 from J, leaving 6 bases between them. DNA of the CDR3: TGTGCCAGCAGCTTGTCATCCGGAAACACCATATATTTT. It encodes CASSLSSGNTIYF.

The chain carries TRBV6-5 and TRBJ2-7; D is perhaps TRBD1 or TRBD2 (5 bases each). The CDR3 consists of 14 residues. V lost 2 bases and J lost 5, with 13 bases in between. The germline gives CDR1 MNHEY, CDR2 SVGAGI. CDR3 coding DNA: TGTGCCAGCAGTTACGGGGACGGGTCCCACGAGCAGTACGTC. Its translation is CASSYGDGSHEQYV.

The genes are TRBV5-6 and TRBJ1-5; tentative D call: TRBD1 (5 bases). Germline-derived CDR1 and CDR2 are SGHDT and YYEEEE. This CDR3 spans 14 amino acids. Trimming left V 3 bases short and J 2 bases short, with 9 bases between. The CDR3: CASSYGTGNQPQHF. CDR3 nucleotides: TGTGCCAGCAGCTACGGGACGGGCAATCAGCCCCAGCATTTT.

The chain carries TRBV30 and TRBJ1-2; D might be TRBD1 (5 bases). The CDR3 loop spans 16 amino acids. Germline assignment: CDR1 GTSNPN and CDR2 SVGIG (reference sequence). The V gene lost 4 bases and the J gene lost 0 bases, with 18 bases spanning the gap. As DNA, the CDR3 is TGTGCCTGGAAAAGGGGCGCCGATAGAACTAACTATGGCTACACCTTC. The encoded protein is CAWKRGADRTNYGYTF.

V and J are TRBV20-1 and TRBJ1-1, with D uncertain. The V and J ends lost 5 bases and 4 bases respectively, with 8 bases between them. The CDR3 is 11 amino acids. Germline V gene data show CDR1 as DFQATT and CDR2 as SNEGSKA (reference sequence). CDR3 nucleotides: TGCAGTGCTGACTATGCCACTGAAGCTTTCTTT. It translates to CSADYATEAFF.

The chain links TRBV6-5 to TRBJ2-7, with D perhaps TRBD2 (7 bases). The CDR3 spans 14 residues. Germline CDR1 MNHEY, CDR2 SVGAGI. V shed 2 bases and J shed 4 bases, with 12 bases lying between them. The CDR3 loop reads CASSYGGGGYEQYF. The CDR3 region has the DNA TGTGCCAGCAGTTACGGGGGGGGCGGGTACGAGCAGTACTTC.

This clone has more than one count but fewer than ten. The rearrangement uses TRBV6-6 and TRBJ1-1; 7 bases are a match to TRBD1. The CDR3 totals 13 residues. The V gene end was trimmed by 4 bases and the J gene end by 11 bases; junction bases not matched to a gene: 10. Germline V gene lookup returns CDR1 MNHNY and CDR2 SVGAGI (reference sequence). The CDR3 reads CASSSQGSGNAFF. In DNA form, the CDR3 reads TGTGCCAGCAGTTCACAGGGGTCGGGGAATGCTTTCTTT.

The genes are TRBV7-9 and TRBJ2-5; 9 bases match TRBD2. The CDR3 covers 14 residues. V shed 5 bases, J shed 4 bases, and the junction held 5 bases outside the gene matches. CDR1 is SEHNR and CDR2 is FQNEAQ in the germline V gene (reference sequence). The DNA of the CDR3 is TGTGCCAGCAGCCCGAATAGCGGGGGAGAGACCCAGTACTTC. Residues: CASSPNSGGETQYF.